This entry is about one TCR beta chain. Its specificity is unknown. Clones were sequenced by immunoSEQ multiplex PCR, and TCRdb holds only the in-frame ones, with some missing. Of some 150,000 clones in the sample, roughly nine tenths were seen once. Trimming shortened V by 2 bases and J by 0 bases, and 10 bases separated the two germline ends. CDR1 is MNHEY and CDR2 is SVGEGT in the germline V gene. This CDR3 has 15 amino acids. The data originate from a study of T cell responses to AZD1222 COVID-19 vaccine. At the level of the study: Investigators merged groups given second doses at roughly 4 or roughly 12 weeks.

General observations from the study: The study found vaccine-associated CD4 TCRs spanning spike, dominant at 160-218 and 743-854. Two doses of AZD1222 preceded a rise in Spike-specific TCR breadth and depth. Close to half of all spike-specific TCRs reportedly target regions of the variants that are unmutated.

The source of this sequence is an adult in good health. The specimen comprised peripheral blood, sampled on day 0 of AZD1222 vaccination. V gene TRBV6-2 or TRBV6-3 combines with J gene TRBJ1-2; D unclear. The CDR3, as DNA: TGTGCCAGCAGTTACAGGAGGACCGCTAACTATGGCTACACCTTC. This translates into CASSYRRTANYGYTF.